These 18 T cell receptor beta chains were all obtained from the same sample, sequenced in a study of blood T cells in healthy people across ages. The use of a sample-barcoded 5' primer and a J-beta primer mix characterized a second PCR of roughly 6 to 12 cycles. TCRdb called the 5' RACE reads again in MiXCR, with one record for every CDR3 protein. The sample records hundreds of thousands of distinct CDR3 sequences, 29% being singletons. The material sequenced was blood. The receptors were gathered from an elderly woman in good health.

As concerns this clonotype: A much bigger clone sits one base away, suggesting this may be a read error. The chain links TRBV5-4 to TRBJ2-1; 9 nucleotides match TRBD1. TRBJ2-7 matches the DNA end more closely, so the J call is doubtful. The CDR3 runs 16 residues. The germline CDR1 and CDR2 sequences are SGHNT and YYREEE (reference sequence). Here the CDR3 reads CASSWGQGSSYNEQYF. For the CDR3, the DNA is TGTGCCAGCAGCTGGGGACAGGGCAGCTCCTACAATGAGCAGTACTTC.

The chain is built from TRBV5-1 and TRBJ2-1; 7 nucleotides match TRBD2. TRBJ2-7 matches the DNA end more closely, so the J call is doubtful. Germline V CDR1 and CDR2: SGHRS, YFSETQ. The CDR3 runs 15 residues. CDR3 loop: CASVSGAPSYNEQYF. The CDR3 DNA sequence: TGCGCCAGCGTAAGCGGGGCACCCTCCTACAACGAGCAGTACTTC.

Notes on this clonotype: A read error may produce the germline difference seen at one junction end. The gene calls are TRBV20-1 and TRBJ1-6; no definite D call. The CDR3 extends over 17 amino acids. CDR1 is DFQATT, CDR2 SNEGSKA, per germline (reference sequence). The CDR3, as DNA: TGCGGTGCTAGAGACGAGAGGGATAGCTCCTATAATTCACCCCTCCACTTT. As protein: CGARDERDSSYNSPLHF.

This clonotype has just a few counts. This may be a read error, as it is one base from a much larger clone. The rearrangement joins TRBV7-2 to TRBJ1-5; the D is unclear. Trimming removed 2 bases at V and 0 bases at J, with 5 bases between. The germline V gene has CDR1 SGHTA and CDR2 FQGNSA. This CDR3 is built from 14 residues. The CDR3 reads CASSLSHSNQPQHF. The CDR3 coding sequence is TGTGCCAGCAGCTTATCCCATAGCAATCAGCCCCAGCATTTT.

This clonotype showed up just a few times. This chain links TRBV6-2 or TRBV6-3 with TRBJ2-1, with D possibly TRBD2 on 7 matching bases. Germline V CDR1 and CDR2: MNHEY, SVGEGT. V was shortened by 7 bases and J by 10 bases, with 23 bases between the two germline ends. The CDR3 runs to 15 residues. The CDR3 loop is CASNSLGRGQVEQFF. In DNA form, the CDR3 reads TGTGCCAGCAACTCCTTGGGGCGGGGGCAGGTCGAGCAGTTCTTC.

The chain employs TRBV18 and TRBJ2-2; either TRBD1 or TRBD2 may supply D (5 bases each). Germline V CDR1 and CDR2: KGHSH, LQKENI. CDR3 length: 15 residues. Trimming cost V 10 bases and J 5 bases, with 20 bases left between them. Here the CDR3 DNA reads TGTGCCACCGGACGGGACGCCCTTGTTACCGGGGAGCTGTTTTTT. This translates into CATGRDALVTGELFF.

V and J are TRBV25-1 and TRBJ1-4; no clear D. The germline gives CDR1 MGHDK, CDR2 SYGVNS. This CDR3 comprises 13 residues. Trimming removed 5 bases from V and 7 bases from J, with 11 bases in between. The CDR3 protein is CASSWVAGEKLFF. CDR3 in DNA: TGTGCCAGCAGTTGGGTAGCGGGTGAAAAACTGTTTTTT.

This clonotype was seen many times. The chain carries TRBV7-2 and TRBJ2-1; 14 bases fit TRBD2. CDR1 SGHTA and CDR2 FQGNSA come from the germline V gene. J gave up 2 bases and V 3 bases, and 9 bases lay outside the gene matches. CDR3 length: 19 residues. The CDR3 is CASSFYGTSGGPAYNEQFF. As DNA, the CDR3 is TGTGCCAGCAGCTTCTATGGGACTAGCGGGGGACCAGCCTACAATGAGCAGTTCTTC.

The chain joins TRBV7-2 to TRBJ2-1; 9 nucleotides agree with TRBD2. The CDR3 is made up of 15 amino acids. Per germline, CDR1 SGHTA and CDR2 FQGNSA. V lost 1 base, J lost 8 bases, and 6 bases stayed unmatched. The CDR3 coding sequence is TGTGCCAGCAGCTTAGAAGGACTAGCGCCGGATGAGCAGTTCTTC. Its protein is CASSLEGLAPDEQFF.

This clonotype was counted many times. A junction boundary mismatches the germline segment, possibly from a read error. The chain combines TRBV20-1 with TRBJ2-5; D unclear. In germline, CDR1 is DFQATT, CDR2 SNEGSKA (reference sequence). The CDR3 consists of 16 residues. In DNA form, the CDR3 reads TGCAGTGCTAGAGATTACCTCCGTCATGTCCAAGGGACCCAGTACTTC. Translated: CSARDYLRHVQGTQYF.

On this clonotype: A read error may explain this, as a much larger clone is one base away. CDR3: CATQWDLYF. The CDR3 nucleotides read TGTGCCACACAGTGGGATTTGTATTTT. The chain combines TRBV7-9 with TRBJ2-3; D gene unclear. The ends were cut back, 10 bases at V and 14 bases at J, with 13 bases in the middle. Per germline, CDR1 SEHNR and CDR2 FQNEAQ (reference sequence). The CDR3 length is 9 residues.

Of note for this clonotype: This may be a read error: a much more frequent sequence differs by one nucleotide. The gene calls are TRBV4-3 and TRBJ2-3; D unclear. Per the germline V gene, CDR1 is LGHNA and CDR2 is YSLEER. This CDR3 is built from 13 residues. V shed 2 bases and J shed 8 bases, with 11 bases lying between them. The CDR3: CASSQKGRGTQYF. DNA for the CDR3: TGCGCCAGCAGCCAAAAAGGCCGCGGTACGCAGTATTTT.

The gene calls are TRBV7-2 and TRBJ2-5; TRBD2 aligns across 7 bases. CDR1 SGHTA and CDR2 FQGNSA come from the germline V gene. The CDR3 totals 14 residues. After removal of 1 base from V and 9 bases from J, the junction contained 8 bases not matched to a gene. CDR3 protein: CASSLELDAGAQYF. CDR3 in DNA: TGTGCCAGCAGCTTAGAACTGGATGCGGGAGCCCAGTACTTC. Full variable domain (outside the CDR3, taken from reference TRBV7-2 and TRBJ2-5): GAGVSQSPSNKVTEKGKDVELRCDPISGHTALYWYRQSLGQGLEFLIYFQGNSAPDKSGLPSDRFSAERTGGSVSTLTIQRTQQEDSAVYLCASSLELDAGAQYFGPGTRLLVL.

This clonotype appeared a few times. This clone may be a read error of a much larger clone one base away. This rearrangement joins TRBV5-1 to TRBJ2-3; TRBD2 agrees at 8 bases. Germline loops: CDR1 SGHRS, CDR2 YFSETQ. The CDR3 extends over 15 amino acids. CDR3 DNA sequence: TGCGCCAGCAGTTATGGACTAGCAGCCACAGATGCGCAGTATTTT. It specifies CASSYGLAATDAQYF. The variable domain in full, with the rest retrieved from reference TRBV5-1 and TRBJ2-3, is KAGVTQTPRYLIKTRGQQVTLSCSPISGHRSVSWYQQTPGQGLQFLFEYFSETQRNKGNFPGRFSGRQFSNSRSEMNVSTLELGDSALYLCASSYGLAATDAQYFGPGTRLTVL.

The V call is TRBV21-1, the J call TRBJ1-1; the DNA was not used to check the table's D call, TRBD1. TRBV21-1 is annotated as a pseudogene. The CDR3 extends over 18 amino acids. The DNA for the CDR3 is TGTGCCAGCAGCAGACCCCACCGGGACAGACCGAAGAACACTGAAGCTTTCTTT. The encoded protein is CASSRPHRDRPKNTEAFF.

The chain employs TRBV5-1 and TRBJ2-7, with D possibly being TRBD2 (5 bases). The J call may be in error: the DNA end matches TRBJ2-4 better. The CDR3 loop spans 13 amino acids. Germline lookup yields CDR1 SGHRS and CDR2 YFSETQ. The CDR3 loop reads CASSSRTENIQYF. In DNA form, the CDR3 reads TGCGCCAGCAGCTCCCGGACTGAAAACATTCAGTACTTC.

To note about this clonotype: A much larger clone is a single base away; this may be a read error. The chain recombines TRBV7-8 with TRBJ2-1, with D perhaps matching TRBD2 (6 bases). Germline V CDR1 and CDR2: SGHVS, FQNEAQ. The CDR3 spans 15 residues. The CDR3 nucleotides read TGTGCCAGCAGCTTAGGGCGGGGCCTCTACAATGAGCGGTTCTTC. This encodes CASSLGRGLYNERFF.

This clonotype occurred many times. The rearrangement links TRBV3-1 to TRBJ1-2; D possibly corresponds to TRBD1 (5 bases). Germline assignment: CDR1 LGHDT and CDR2 YNNKEL (reference sequence). The length of the CDR3 is 16 residues. Trimming removed 0 bases at V and 2 bases at J, with 13 bases between. This CDR3 is CASSQEGGRGNYGYTF. The CDR3 nucleotides read TGTGCCAGCAGCCAAGAGGGCGGACGGGGGAACTATGGCTACACCTTC.